This T cell receptor (beta chain) was sequenced for a study of cytomegalovirus exposure and HLA in healthy donors. Notes on the study in general: Researchers reported in a later analysis that a missense DCLRE1C variant was tied to TCR beta V- and J-gene trimming.

The V gene's germline CDR1 is SEHNR and CDR2 FQNEAQ (reference sequence). The V and J ends lost 2 bases and 3 bases respectively, with 17 bases between them. CDR3 length equals 16 residues. Of note for this clone: What it recognizes is unknown.

The primer mix had 60 Vbeta and 13 Jbeta primers. Only in-frame clones appear in the TCRdb table, and some are missing; sequencing was by immunoSEQ multiplex PCR. The data contain approximately 150,000 clones, roughly 79% of them singletons. Among the donors, all were healthy bone marrow donors. This sequence was found in a woman between 18 and 30 years old in good health and CMV-seropositive. The specimen sequenced was PBMCs. V is TRBV7-9 and J is TRBJ2-7, with D tentatively TRBD1 (7 bases). The DNA for the CDR3 is TGTGCCAGCAGCTTATCACGTGGACAGGAGGGCTACGAGCAGTACTTC. Translated, it gives CASSLSRGQEGYEQYF.